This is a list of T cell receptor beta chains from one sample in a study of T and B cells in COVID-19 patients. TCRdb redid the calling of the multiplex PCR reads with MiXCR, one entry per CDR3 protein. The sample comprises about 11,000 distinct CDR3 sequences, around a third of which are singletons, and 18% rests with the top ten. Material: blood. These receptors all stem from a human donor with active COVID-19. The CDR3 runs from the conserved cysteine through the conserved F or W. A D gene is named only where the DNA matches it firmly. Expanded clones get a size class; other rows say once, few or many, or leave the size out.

DNA: TGTGCCAGTAGTATCCCAGGGGGGGGTCCAACCGGGGAGCTGTTTTTT
CDR3: CASSIPGGGPTGELFF
D: -
size: medium-sized
J: TRBJ2-2
V: TRBV19

DNA: TGTGCCAGCAGCTGGGGAAAACGGGATTCACCCCTCCACTTT
CDR3: CASSWGKRDSPLHF
D: -
size: medium-sized
J: TRBJ1-6
V: TRBV5-4

DNA: TGTGCCAGCAGTGAACGGGCGCTCGAGCAGTACTTC
CDR3: CASSERALEQYF
D: -
size: few
J: TRBJ2-7
V: TRBV6-1

DNA: TGTGCCAGCACCCTTAATACAGGGGGCGTGTGGGGCTACACCTTC
CDR3: CASTLNTGGVWGYTF
D: TRBD1
size: -
J: TRBJ1-2
V: TRBV11-1

DNA: TGTGCCAGCAGTTTAGGGACTAGCGGGGGGGCCGGCAATGAGCAGTTCTTC
CDR3: CASSLGTSGGAGNEQFF
D: TRBD2
size: -
J: TRBJ2-1
V: TRBV12-3/TRBV12-4

DNA: TGTGCCAGCAGCATACGTACAGGGAGGTATAATTCACCCCTCCACTTT
CDR3: CASSIRTGRYNSPLHF
D: -
size: medium-sized
J: TRBJ1-6
V: TRBV5-6

DNA: TGTGCCAGCCGGGACAGGGGGCAGATTAACTATGGCTACACCTTC
CDR3: CASRDRGQINYGYTF
D: TRBD1
size: few
J: TRBJ1-2
V: TRBV6-5

DNA: TGTGCCACCAGCAGAGTGAGGGGGGAAGAGACCCAGTACTTC
CDR3: CATSRVRGEETQYF
D: -
size: -
J: TRBJ2-5
V: TRBV15

DNA: TGCGCCAGCAGCTTCAGGGCAGGGTTTAGCACAGATACGCAGTATTTT
CDR3: CASSFRAGFSTDTQYF
D: -
size: -
J: TRBJ2-3
V: TRBV5-1

DNA: TGCGCCAGTAAGGAAGGAGTGGAGACCCAGTACTTC
CDR3: CASKEGVETQYF
D: -
size: -
J: TRBJ2-5
V: TRBV10-3

DNA: TGTGCCAGCAGTTTTGGGGGGGCTAAGTACAATGAGCAGTTCTTC
CDR3: CASSFGGAKYNEQFF
D: -
size: -
J: TRBJ2-1
V: TRBV6-6

DNA: TGTGCCAGCAGCTTGATCGCTAACTATGGCTACACCTTC
CDR3: CASSLIANYGYTF
D: -
size: -
J: TRBJ1-2
V: TRBV5-6

DNA: TGTGCCACCAGTGGTCGGCCCGGGGACAACGACTATGGCTACACCTTC
CDR3: CATSGRPGDNDYGYTF
D: -
size: medium-sized
J: TRBJ1-2
V: TRBV24-1

DNA: TGTGCCAGCTGGGACAGGGGTGGCTCCTACAATGAGCAGTTCTTC
CDR3: CASWDRGGSYNEQFF
D: TRBD1
size: -
J: TRBJ2-1
V: TRBV6-2/TRBV6-3

DNA: TGTGCCAGCTCACCCATGGGCGACTATGGCTACACCTTC
CDR3: CASSPMGDYGYTF
D: -
size: few
J: TRBJ1-2
V: TRBV18

DNA: TGCGCCAGCAGCTTGGCGTCTTTAGAGGGGGAGACCCAGTACTTC
CDR3: CASSLASLEGETQYF
D: -
size: -
J: TRBJ2-5
V: TRBV5-6

DNA: TGTGCCACCTCGTTCGGTATTCGTGTTGCTAACTATGGCTACACCTTC
CDR3: CATSFGIRVANYGYTF
D: -
size: few
J: TRBJ1-2
V: TRBV5-5

DNA: TGCAGTGCTAATTTCCTCCATCCTGAAGCTTTCTTT
CDR3: CSANFLHPEAFF
D: -
size: -
J: TRBJ1-1
V: TRBV20-1

DNA: TGCGCCAGCCAGCGACAGGGAACTAGGGCAGATACGCAGTATTTT
CDR3: CASQRQGTRADTQYF
D: TRBD1
size: few
J: TRBJ2-3
V: TRBV5-1

DNA: TGTGCCAGCAGTTATCGGGACAGTTGGGGCCCACCCCTCCACTTT
CDR3: CASSYRDSWGPPLHF
D: TRBD1
size: -
J: TRBJ1-6
V: TRBV6-2/TRBV6-3

DNA: TGTGCCAGTAGCCCTAGCGGGGTCCATTGGGATACGCAGTATTTT
CDR3: CASSPSGVHWDTQYF
D: TRBD2
size: -
J: TRBJ2-3
V: TRBV19

DNA: TGTGCCAGCAGTTTAGGGACTAGCGGGGGGGCAAAGACCCAGTACTTC
CDR3: CASSLGTSGGAKTQYF
D: TRBD2
size: once
J: TRBJ2-5
V: TRBV27

DNA: TGTGCCAGCAGTTACTCGATCGACCCTTCGGAACGTGGCACAGATACGCAGTATTTT
CDR3: CASSYSIDPSERGTDTQYF
D: -
size: medium-sized
J: TRBJ2-3
V: TRBV6-5

DNA: TGTGCCACCAGTCCCCGGGCAGGGGGACTGGGCGAGCAGTACTTC
CDR3: CATSPRAGGLGEQYF
D: -
size: few
J: TRBJ2-7
V: TRBV24-1

DNA: TGTGCCACCAGTGATCCCGGACAGGGCTACGAGCAGTACTTC
CDR3: CATSDPGQGYEQYF
D: TRBD1
size: -
J: TRBJ2-7
V: TRBV24-1

DNA: TGTGCCAGCAGTTACCGACTAGAAGTCTATGAGCAGTTCTTC
CDR3: CASSYRLEVYEQFF
D: -
size: few
J: TRBJ2-1
V: TRBV6-5

DNA: TGTGCCAGCAGCCAATTTGATTCTAATTCACCCCTCCACTTT
CDR3: CASSQFDSNSPLHF
D: -
size: -
J: TRBJ1-6
V: TRBV5-4

DNA: TGTGCCAGCAGGAGACTCCGGGACCGAGGCTACGAGCAGTACTTC
CDR3: CASRRLRDRGYEQYF
D: -
size: -
J: TRBJ2-7
V: TRBV6-5

DNA: TGTGCCAGCAGCCCCCCCCCCCCAGATACGCAGTATTTT
CDR3: CASSPPPPDTQYF
D: -
size: -
J: TRBJ2-3
V: TRBV27

DNA: TGTGCCAGCAGTTTGGAGACAGACCCGCCCCAGCATTTT
CDR3: CASSLETDPPQHF
D: -
size: few
J: TRBJ1-5
V: TRBV12-3/TRBV12-4

DNA: TGCGCCAGCAGCCACGACACGACAGGGGAGGTGCTCTATGGCTACACCTTC
CDR3: CASSHDTTGEVLYGYTF
D: TRBD1
size: -
J: TRBJ1-2
V: TRBV4-3

DNA: TGTGCCAGCAGTTTAGCGCTCGGGGGAGAGCAGTACTTC
CDR3: CASSLALGGEQYF
D: -
size: -
J: TRBJ2-7
V: TRBV12-3/TRBV12-4

DNA: TGTGCCAGCAGCTTTAACACAGTCTACGAGCAGTACTTC
CDR3: CASSFNTVYEQYF
D: -
size: -
J: TRBJ2-7
V: TRBV5-6

DNA: TGCAGCATTGCAGGGGGCGAAGGCACAGATACGCAGTATTTT
CDR3: CSIAGGEGTDTQYF
D: TRBD1
size: medium-sized
J: TRBJ2-3
V: TRBV29-1

DNA: TGTGCCAGCAGCTCCGGACAATTGAATGAGCAGTTCTTC
CDR3: CASSSGQLNEQFF
D: -
size: -
J: TRBJ2-1
V: TRBV7-9

DNA: TGTGCCATCACCGCGGTCCCGGGGGGGCGAAGCACCGGGGAGCTGTTTTTT
CDR3: CAITAVPGGRSTGELFF
D: TRBD2
size: -
J: TRBJ2-2
V: TRBV10-3

DNA: TGTGCCAGCAGCTCGAGACTAGCGGGGGGGCAGTACTTC
CDR3: CASSSRLAGGQYF
D: TRBD2
size: few
J: TRBJ2-7
V: TRBV5-6

DNA: TGTGCCAGCAGCTTCCCCGGGCTAGCGAACGCGGGGGAGCAGTACTTC
CDR3: CASSFPGLANAGEQYF
D: -
size: -
J: TRBJ2-7
V: TRBV7-9

DNA: TGTGCCAGCAGCGCCGCGTGGGAAGAGACCCAGTACTTC
CDR3: CASSAAWEETQYF
D: -
size: few
J: TRBJ2-5
V: TRBV7-9

DNA: TGTGCCAGCTCACCACCGAGAGGGAACACCGGGGAGCTGTTTTTT
CDR3: CASSPPRGNTGELFF
D: -
size: medium-sized
J: TRBJ2-2
V: TRBV18

DNA: TGTGCCAGCTCACCAGGGACAGGGGGTCACTACGAGCAGTACTTC
CDR3: CASSPGTGGHYEQYF
D: TRBD1
size: -
J: TRBJ2-7
V: TRBV18

DNA: TGTGCCAGCAGTTACACGGGTACGGGTAACTATGGCTACACCTTC
CDR3: CASSYTGTGNYGYTF
D: -
size: few
J: TRBJ1-2
V: TRBV6-5

DNA: TGTGCCAGCAGTAGCGGGGGGGACACCGGGGAGCTGTTTTTT
CDR3: CASSSGGDTGELFF
D: TRBD2
size: medium-sized
J: TRBJ2-2
V: TRBV6-5

DNA: TGTGCCAGCAGTTTAAACCCTAGGAGCTCTGGAAACACCATATATTTT
CDR3: CASSLNPRSSGNTIYF
D: -
size: -
J: TRBJ1-3
V: TRBV12-3/TRBV12-4

DNA: TGTGCCACCAGTGATCCCGGGACAGGGCGAACCGGGGAGCTGTTTTTT
CDR3: CATSDPGTGRTGELFF
D: TRBD1
size: -
J: TRBJ2-2
V: TRBV24-1

DNA: TGCAGCGTTGATACGGGGGATCGGCTCTATGGCTACACCTTC
CDR3: CSVDTGDRLYGYTF
D: -
size: medium-sized
J: TRBJ1-2
V: TRBV29-1

DNA: TGTGCCAGCAGCGGACAGGGGGGCGCTTTCTTT
CDR3: CASSGQGGAFF
D: TRBD1
size: few
J: TRBJ1-1
V: TRBV6-5

DNA: TGTGCCAGCAGTTTAGGGGGGGCTGCTGATACGCAGTATTTT
CDR3: CASSLGGAADTQYF
D: -
size: few
J: TRBJ2-3
V: TRBV6-1

DNA: TGCGCCAGCAGCTTGGACAACCTGGGCAATCAGCCCCAGCATTTT
CDR3: CASSLDNLGNQPQHF
D: -
size: -
J: TRBJ1-5
V: TRBV5-1

DNA: TGTGCCAGCAGCCCTGAAGGTGGAGGCCCGTACTTC
CDR3: CASSPEGGGPYF
D: -
size: few
J: TRBJ2-7
V: TRBV6-1

DNA: TGTGCCAGCAGTTACAGGGCCCGTGCGTTTGGGGAGCTGTTTTTT
CDR3: CASSYRARAFGELFF
D: -
size: medium-sized
J: TRBJ2-2
V: TRBV6-5

DNA: TGTGCCAGCAGTTCGCCGGAAAAATCAGCCTACGAGCAGTACTTC
CDR3: CASSSPEKSAYEQYF
D: -
size: few
J: TRBJ2-7
V: TRBV27

DNA: TGTGCCAGCAGCTTACCGGTTATCGGTGAAGCTTTCTTT
CDR3: CASSLPVIGEAFF
D: -
size: medium-sized
J: TRBJ1-1
V: TRBV11-1

DNA: TGTGCCAGCAGTTCCACAGGCGTTTCTGAAGCTTTCTTT
CDR3: CASSSTGVSEAFF
D: -
size: -
J: TRBJ1-1
V: TRBV12-3/TRBV12-4

DNA: TGTGCCAGCAGCTTAGCGGGGAGAGGAAAACTGTTTTTT
CDR3: CASSLAGRGKLFF
D: -
size: few
J: TRBJ1-4
V: TRBV7-2

DNA: TGTGCCAGCAACCCGACAGGGAGGAACACTGAAGCTTTCTTT
CDR3: CASNPTGRNTEAFF
D: TRBD1
size: -
J: TRBJ1-1
V: TRBV12-3/TRBV12-4

DNA: TGTGCCAGCAGTGGAGTGGCGAACACCGGGGAGCTGTTTTTT
CDR3: CASSGVANTGELFF
D: -
size: medium-sized
J: TRBJ2-2
V: TRBV6-1

DNA: TGTGCCAGCAGCAATCTACTGGGCGGGACCCGTGGCTACACCTTC
CDR3: CASSNLLGGTRGYTF
D: -
size: -
J: TRBJ1-2
V: TRBV7-6